This entry concerns a single T cell receptor beta chain. Its target is unknown. The sample comes from a study of blood T cells in healthy people across ages. Study-wide results and limits: The study lacked donor CMV status, which possibly confounded expanded clonotype changes. Significant beta diversity loss was already apparent by age around 40, declining roughly linearly. More naive CD4+ cells and higher diversity marked long-lived donors relative to aged donors.

Through a sample-barcoded 5' primer and a J-beta primer mix, a second PCR was run for 7 to 11 cycles. TCRdb recomputed calls from the 5' RACE reads with MiXCR, one row per CDR3 protein. The table lists more than 650,000 distinct CDR3 sequences, 22% of them singletons. The germline V gene encodes CDR1 SGHRS and CDR2 YFSETQ. The CDR3 has 15 amino acids. V shed 0 bases and J 8 bases; nucleotides not matched to a gene: 6. Each donor gave roughly 9.8 milliliters of peripheral blood. The chain joins TRBV5-1 to TRBJ2-1; 9 bases fit TRBD2. The source is a man between 65 and 80 years old in good health. Sequenced: blood. The CDR3 DNA follows: TGCGCCAGCAGCTTGGGGTCTAGCGGGAAAGATGAGCAGTTCTTC. Translated: CASSLGSSGKDEQFF. Complete variable domain (other parts from reference TRBV5-1 and TRBJ2-1): KAGVTQTPRYLIKTRGQQVTLSCSPISGHRSVSWYQQTPGQGLQFLFEYFSETQRNKGNFPGRFSGRQFSNSRSEMNVSTLELGDSALYLCASSLGSSGKDEQFFGPGTRLTVL.